Included here is one T cell receptor (beta chain) sequence, with context. The data belong to a study of shared clonotypes between healthy human individuals. The germline V and J ends were trimmed by 4 bases and 4 bases, with 16 bases remaining between them. This CDR3 region has 16 residues. Germline V gene data show CDR1 as KGHSH and CDR2 as LQKENI. Repertoires were generated with immunoSEQ multiplex PCR, while TCRdb's copy carries only in-frame clones and drops some. This sample has some 2.3 million clones, with about 92% found just once. The source of this sequence is a man aged 18 to 30 in good health. Some clones in this sample may be carry-over from other donors' samples. This chain uses TRBV18 with TRBJ1-4; D is perhaps TRBD1 (6 bases). Sequenced material: naive CD4+ T cells from PBMCs. The sample's subset: CD45RA+ positively selected. The CDR3 loop reads CASSLFRGQNNEKLFF. Here the CDR3 DNA reads TGTGCCAGCTCACTCTTCCGAGGACAGAATAATGAAAAACTGTTTTTT.